This is a list of T cell receptor beta chains from one sample in a study of blood T cell repertoires in COVID-19. Assay used: immunoSEQ multiplex PCR; TCRdb lists only in-frame clones, some missing. The data show roughly 280,000 clones, around 90% seen once. The sample taken for sequencing was peripheral blood. All receptors derive from a man in his fifties with acute or convalescent COVID-19. Both conserved end residues are part of each CDR3. A D gene is named only where the DNA matches it firmly. The size of a clone is reported for some rows only, either as once, few or many, or as a class for expanded clones.

j_call	clone_size	d_call	v_call	cdr3_nt	cdr3_aa
TRBJ1-1	.	.	TRBV6-1	TGTGCCAGCAGTGAATTTACGAGGACTGAAGCTTTCTTT	CASSEFTRTEAFF
TRBJ2-7	.	.	TRBV18	TGTGCCAGCTCACCACCCGGGGCCTACGAGCAGTACTTC	CASSPPGAYEQYF
TRBJ1-3	.	.	TRBV6-1	TGTGCCAGCAGTGAAGGTTACAGCTCGTACTCTGGAAACACCATATATTTT	CASSEGYSSYSGNTIYF
TRBJ2-1	.	.	TRBV2	TGTGCCGCCGGGGTTAGAAACAATGAGCAGTTCTTC	CAAGVRNNEQFF
TRBJ1-1	.	.	TRBV10-3	TGTGCCATCAGCTGGGGGGTTAGGACTGAAGCTTTCTTT	CAISWGVRTEAFF
TRBJ1-5	.	.	TRBV7-9	TGTGCCAGCAGCTTCTACTCTTCAGGGGGCAATCAGCCCCAGCATTTT	CASSFYSSGGNQPQHF
TRBJ1-1	.	.	TRBV3-1/TRBV3-2	TGTGCCAGCAGCCAAGATCGGGGGGAGGGCGGGGAAGCTTTCTTT	CASSQDRGEGGEAFF
TRBJ1-2	.	.	TRBV7-8	TGTGCCAGCAGTACCGACGACAGGAACTATGGCTACACCTTC	CASSTDDRNYGYTF
TRBJ2-1	.	TRBD2	TRBV19	TGTGCCAGTAGTCCCTCCTCTGGAGCGGGGGGCGATGAGCAGTTCTTC	CASSPSSGAGGDEQFF
TRBJ1-1	few	TRBD1	TRBV11-2	TGTGCCAGCAGCCGTACAGGGGATACTGAAGCTTTCTTT	CASSRTGDTEAFF
TRBJ2-5	.	TRBD2	TRBV4-1	TGCGCCAGCAGCGAAGGTCCGGCGGGGGTACAAGAGACCCAGTACTTC	CASSEGPAGVQETQYF
TRBJ2-3	.	.	TRBV3-1/TRBV3-2	TGTGCCAGCAGCCAAGGGGTAGCACTCACAGATACGCAGTATTTT	CASSQGVALTDTQYF
TRBJ1-2	.	TRBD1	TRBV30	TGTGCCTGGAAGAGACAGGGGCATGGCTACACCTTC	CAWKRQGHGYTF
TRBJ2-5	.	.	TRBV6-5	TGTGCCAGCAGTTACTCGAACCGGGCCCAGTACTTC	CASSYSNRAQYF
TRBJ1-2	.	TRBD1	TRBV19	TGTGCCAGTAGTCCAGGGACAGGGGAGAATTCTAACTATGGCTACACCTTC	CASSPGTGENSNYGYTF
TRBJ2-1	.	.	TRBV7-3	TGTGCCAGCAGCCAGACAGGTGATGGGTACAATGAGCAGTTCTTC	CASSQTGDGYNEQFF
TRBJ1-2	.	.	TRBV5-1	TGCGCCAGCAGCCGGGATCCCCAAGACTTTGGCTACACCTTC	CASSRDPQDFGYTF
TRBJ2-1	.	.	TRBV30	TGTGCCTGGAGTCCCCTCGTCGGGGGAAATGAGCAGTTCTTC	CAWSPLVGGNEQFF
TRBJ1-4	once	.	TRBV6-6	TGTGCCAGCAGTTACTCGGGCCGACCCTTTAATGAAAAACTGTTTTTT	CASSYSGRPFNEKLFF
TRBJ2-3	.	TRBD1	TRBV27	TGTGCCAGCAGTTTTCAGGGGGCAGATACGCAGTATTTT	CASSFQGADTQYF
TRBJ1-6	.	.	TRBV30	TGTGCCTGGAGTGTACTAAAGGGAAGGGGCATGAATTCACCCCTCCACTTT	CAWSVLKGRGMNSPLHF
TRBJ1-5	.	TRBD1	TRBV2	TGTGCCAGCAGGGGACAGAATCAGCCCCAGCATTTT	CASRGQNQPQHF
TRBJ1-2	.	.	TRBV9	TGTGCCAGCAGCGGACAGATTAGCTATGGCTACACCTTC	CASSGQISYGYTF
TRBJ1-1	.	.	TRBV7-9	TGTGCCAGCAGCCCGGGGTCCTTATACACTGAAGCTTTCTTT	CASSPGSLYTEAFF
TRBJ1-3	.	TRBD1	TRBV9	TGTGCCAGCAGCGCCTGGACAGGGGTCGCTGGAAACACCATATATTTT	CASSAWTGVAGNTIYF
TRBJ2-2	.	TRBD1	TRBV19	TGTGCCAGTAGTCCCTACGGGGGACAGGGGTCCGGGGAGCTGTTTTTT	CASSPYGGQGSGELFF
TRBJ2-5	.	.	TRBV5-1	TGCGCCAGCAGTCTCGGTAACCAAGAGACCCAGTACTTC	CASSLGNQETQYF
TRBJ1-5	once	.	TRBV27	TGTGCCAGCAGTCCCCAGACAGGCCCCCAGCATTTT	CASSPQTGPQHF
TRBJ2-5	.	.	TRBV2	TGTGCCAGCAGTCCTGGGGGGGCCTGGGACCAGTACTTC	CASSPGGAWDQYF
TRBJ1-1	.	.	TRBV7-3	TGTGCCAGCAGCTCCGGCGCGGGGAACACTGAAGCTTTCTTT	CASSSGAGNTEAFF
TRBJ2-6	.	.	TRBV15	TGTGCCACCACCCCGGTCAGGGGCAACTCTGGGGCCAACGTCCTGACTTTC	CATTPVRGNSGANVLTF
TRBJ2-1	once	TRBD1	TRBV6-1	TGTGCCAGCAGTGGGACAGGTACCGGATCCTACAATGAGCAGTTCTTC	CASSGTGTGSYNEQFF
TRBJ1-2	.	.	TRBV10-3	TGTGCCATCAATCCAGGGACAAGACCAATCTATGGCTACACCTTC	CAINPGTRPIYGYTF
TRBJ2-2	.	.	TRBV7-9	TGTGCCAGCAGCCTGGGAAGGGGCCTAAACACCGGGGAGCTGTTTTTT	CASSLGRGLNTGELFF
TRBJ2-1	.	.	TRBV11-2	TGTGCCAGCAGCTTGCATCCGGGACTCAATGAGCAGTTCTTC	CASSLHPGLNEQFF
TRBJ1-5	.	TRBD1	TRBV7-2	TGTGCCAGCAGCCCAACGGGACAGAGCAATCAGCCCCAGCATTTT	CASSPTGQSNQPQHF
TRBJ2-5	once	TRBD2	TRBV27	TGTGCCAGCAGAACCTTCCTTGGGAGGGAGCGGGGGGCCCAGTACTTC	CASRTFLGRERGAQYF
TRBJ2-7	once	TRBD2	TRBV7-3	TGTGCCAGCGGCGGACTCCGGCTAGCGGGGACCTACGAGCAGTACTTC	CASGGLRLAGTYEQYF
TRBJ1-1	once	.	TRBV18	TGTGCCAGCTCCCAGGGGCAGATGAACACTGAAGCTTTCTTT	CASSQGQMNTEAFF
TRBJ1-5	.	TRBD1	TRBV7-9	TGTGCCAGCGGAAAGACAGGGGCTAATAGCAATCAGCCCCAGCATTTT	CASGKTGANSNQPQHF
TRBJ1-5	.	TRBD1	TRBV19	TGTGCCAGTGGGGGACAGGGGTACAATCAGCCCCAGCATTTT	CASGGQGYNQPQHF
TRBJ2-7	.	.	TRBV4-1	TGCGCCAGCAGCCCCCTGGAAGGGGCGGTATACGAGCAGTACTTC	CASSPLEGAVYEQYF
TRBJ1-4	.	.	TRBV5-1	TGCGCCAGCAGCCCGCTAGGGACTACAACTAATGAAAAACTGTTTTTT	CASSPLGTTTNEKLFF
TRBJ1-3	.	.	TRBV30	TGTGCCTGGGCGGCGGAGGCTGCTGGAAACACCATATATTTT	CAWAAEAAGNTIYF
TRBJ2-4	.	TRBD1	TRBV5-8	TGTGCCAGCAGCGCCGGGACAGACGGCATTCAGTACTTC	CASSAGTDGIQYF
TRBJ1-1	few	.	TRBV19	TGTGCCAGTAGCAGGGCTGCGGCTGAAGCTTTCTTT	CASSRAAAEAFF
TRBJ2-5	.	.	TRBV5-1	TGCGCCAGCAGCTTCGGGGTCCAAGAGACCCAGTACTTC	CASSFGVQETQYF
TRBJ1-1	.	.	TRBV6-6	TGTGCCAGCAGTTACGGTGAGGGTGGTGAAGCTTTCTTT	CASSYGEGGEAFF
TRBJ2-1	.	.	TRBV15	TGTGCCACCAGCAGAGGACGCCCAGGGGCAACGTCCTACAATGAGCAGTTCTTC	CATSRGRPGATSYNEQFF
TRBJ2-5	.	TRBD2	TRBV6-6	TGTGCCAGCAGCTACCAAGGGGAGGGGTGGGGGACCCAGTACTTC	CASSYQGEGWGTQYF
TRBJ1-5	.	TRBD1	TRBV30	TGTGCCTGGAGTGTACAGGGGGATCAGCCCCAGCATTTT	CAWSVQGDQPQHF
TRBJ2-2	.	TRBD1	TRBV6-2/TRBV6-3	TGTGCCAGCAGTTACGAAAGGACAGGGGTCACCGGGGAGCTGTTTTTT	CASSYERTGVTGELFF
TRBJ1-1	.	.	TRBV2	TGTGCCAGCATGAAGGAGGGAGGGAGTTACACTGAAGCTTTCTTT	CASMKEGGSYTEAFF
TRBJ1-1	.	.	TRBV19	TGTGCCAGTAGCCTGTTGAACACTGAAGCTTTCTTT	CASSLLNTEAFF
TRBJ1-6	.	.	TRBV6-5	TGTGCCAGCCGTCCCGGGAATTCACCCCTCCACTTT	CASRPGNSPLHF
TRBJ1-1	.	.	TRBV7-3	TGTGCCAGCAGCTTGACAGCTTTGATGAACACTGAAGCTTTCTTT	CASSLTALMNTEAFF
TRBJ1-1	once	.	TRBV5-6	TGTGCCAGCAGCTTGCGGTCAGGGAGGGCTGAAGCTTTCTTT	CASSLRSGRAEAFF
TRBJ2-7	.	.	TRBV18	TGTGCCAGCTCACCAGAGGGAATCTCCTACGAGCAGTACTTC	CASSPEGISYEQYF
TRBJ1-1	.	.	TRBV5-8	TGTGCCAGCAGCAGGCGTCGGGGGTATGAAGCTTTCTTT	CASSRRRGYEAFF
TRBJ2-1	.	.	TRBV5-1	TGCGCCAGCAGCGGGGACACGGGCCATGAGCAGTTCTTC	CASSGDTGHEQFF